This T cell receptor beta chain was recorded in a study of blood T cell repertoires in COVID-19 (dated by TCRdb to about 2020). Regarding the complete study: The collaborator samples originated in the United States, Italy and Spain and spanned the acute and convalescent phases of COVID-19. The prospective study material was composed of cDNA or gDNA derived from T cells, B-cell-depleted T cells, or PBMCs. The dataset comprised deeply sampled blood TCRbeta repertoires from subjects exposed to, actively infected with, or recovered from COVID-19. A freely available public database, intended as a resource for researchers studying the immune response to SARS-CoV-2, is where the repertoires were released. The samples were drawn from two sources: the first 160 participants of the ongoing ImmuneRACE study, and some 1,300 subjects contributed by 6 global collaborators. Nearly every sample came with metadata listing a de-identified subject ID, COVID-19 status, age in years and sex. HLA class I and class II types, where available, came from metadata supplied by the sample provider rather than from assay-based typing. Summary of the overall study and its limitations: Clinical and demographic metadata were provided uncurated, with the amount varying by source and participant.

Participants in the prospective study were enrolled through a virtual design, were aged about 18 to 89 years, and lived in fewer than 30 United States geographic areas. In the prospective study, cohorts were assigned on the basis of participant-reported clinical history obtained from a screening survey and a study questionnaire. For ImmuneRACE Cohort 3, a participant was defined as recovered based on two consecutive negative NP/OP PCR tests, clearance by a healthcare professional, or resolution of symptoms. Each participant in the prospective study had whole blood, serum and a nasopharyngeal or oropharyngeal swab collected by mobile phlebotomists. Additional blood draws and questionnaires over an approximately two-month period could optionally be provided by prospective study participants. Before DNA extraction, prospective study blood samples were shipped either frozen or at room temperature.

Turning to this clone: There is no known antigen for this receptor. Base qualities are missing; no much larger clone stands one base away.

The immunoSEQ Assay, a bias-controlled multiplex PCR, was used to amplify TCRbeta CDR3 regions from genomic DNA. Concerning the study's data processing: The number of nucleated cells in each sample was estimated from the amplification of reference gene primers within the assay. Sequence reads were collapsed and filtered to measure the absolute abundance of every unique TCRbeta CDR3 rearrangement. For each sample, productive Simpson clonality was calculated by taking the square root of Simpson's diversity index across productive rearrangements. In TCRdb, the immuneACCESS table is reduced to in-frame sequences with V and J assigned. These tables do not hold every clone; where another copy was compared, an unresolved V gene accounts for under half, and the others remain unexplained. The V and J calls and clone size come from that table; D and trimming were worked out from the DNA. The sample profile shows 300,000 to 400,000 clones; over 75% of them were found once. Jointly, the top ten make up roughly 1% of the sample.

Spanning cysteine to phenylalanine, the CDR3 consists of 15 amino acids. Just CDR3 DNA is preserved here, 45 bases in frame from base 1. CDR1 and CDR2 were assigned from the germline V gene (reference sequence) as SSHAT and FNYEAQ. V loses 4 bases, J loses 0 bases, and the germline ends lie 13 bases apart. The receptor chain draws on TRBV7-7 and TRBJ2-7; TRBD1 is possibly the D segment (6 matching bases). The sequenced sample consisted of PBMCs or T cells enriched from blood (not recorded which). The sequence was collected from a man aged 18 to 35 who had recovered from COVID-19. The CDR3 reads as follows: CASSSQTGSSYEQYF. The DNA sequence is as follows: TGTGCCAGCAGCTCCCAGACAGGTAGCTCCTACGAGCAGTACTTC.